Reported below is one T cell receptor beta chain. There are 17 residues in the CDR3. J lost 2 bases, V lost 4 bases, and 11 bases had no gene match. Germline values: CDR1 MGHRA, CDR2 YSYEKL. The data originate from a study of control samples from healthy donors and cancer patients. Only in-frame clones appear in the TCRdb table, and some are missing; sequencing was by immunoSEQ multiplex PCR. The table lists roughly 120,000 clones, over 85% of them singletons. What was sequenced was blood. The source of this sequence is a man aged 30 to 39 in good health. The chain has TRBV4-1 and TRBJ2-3; 8 nucleotides agree with TRBD2. The CDR3 is CASSPIAGRVVTDTQYF. In nucleotides, the CDR3 is TGCGCCAGCAGCCCCATAGCGGGGAGGGTAGTCACAGATACGCAGTATTTT.